Each of the 15 T cell receptor beta chains below was sequenced from the same sample in a study of Graves' ophthalmopathy and Graves' hyperthyroidism. The TCR beta CDR3 regions underwent amplification from RNA transcripts. Investigators did first-round RT-PCR with HTBI primers, then second-round multiplex PCR. TCRdb ran MiXCR on the multiplex PCR reads and lists one entry per CDR3 protein. The sample records about 220,000 distinct CDR3 sequences, roughly 21% being singletons. Sequencing used peripheral blood. Receptors originate from a woman in her forties or fifties with Graves' ophthalmopathy.

This clonotype was counted ten times or more. The chain joins TRBV27 to TRBJ2-7; D ambiguous. CDR1 is MNHEY and CDR2 is SMNVEV in the germline V gene (reference sequence). This CDR3 region has 13 residues. V was cut by 3 bases and J by 2 bases, with 8 bases left in between. Here the CDR3 reads CASSFRQAYEQYF. The CDR3 DNA reads TGTGCCAGCAGTTTTCGTCAGGCCTACGAGCAGTACTTC.

This clonotype has a count of ten or more. With a much larger clone just one base away, this may be a read error. The chain combines TRBV6-1 with TRBJ2-7; D may be TRBD1 (5 bases). V was pared by 4 bases and J by 3 bases, with 13 bases between. This CDR3 is 14 amino acids long. Germline V CDR1 and CDR2: MNHNS, SASEGT. The CDR3 loop is CASSGTGPLYEQYF. CDR3 DNA: TGTGCCAGCAGTGGTACAGGACCGCTCTACGAGCAGTACTTC.

This clonotype was seen repeatedly, ten times or more. The rearrangement links TRBV2 to TRBJ2-2; 9 positions match TRBD2. With V trimmed by 4 bases and J by 4 bases, 1 base remained unmatched. The CDR3 consists of 14 residues. Germline V gives CDR1 SNHLY, CDR2 FYNNEI. The CDR3 sequence is CASSVTSGTGELFF. The CDR3 nucleotides read TGTGCCAGCAGTGTGACTAGCGGCACCGGGGAGCTGTTTTTT. Based on the CDR3 plus reference TRBV2 and TRBJ2-2, the full variable domain is EPEVTQTPSHQVTQMGQEVILRCVPISNHLYFYWYRQILGQKVEFLVSFYNNEISEKSEIFDDQFSVERPDGSNFTLKIRSTKLEDSAMYFCASSVTSGTGELFFGEGSRLTVL.

Ten or more counts support this clonotype. J is TRBJ2-7 and V is TRBV6-5; unclear D gene. V shed 0 bases and J shed 0 bases, with 6 bases lying between them. The CDR3 is made up of 14 amino acids. The V gene's germline CDR1 is MNHEY and CDR2 SVGAGI. CDR3 in DNA: TGTGCCAGCAGTTACTCCGACAACTCCTACGAGCAGTACTTC. As protein: CASSYSDNSYEQYF.

This clonotype was counted ten times or more. The rearrangement joins TRBV5-1 to TRBJ2-7; possibly TRBD1 for D (6 bases). The germline gives CDR1 SGHRS, CDR2 YFSETQ. V lost 1 base to trimming and J lost 4 bases, with 9 bases between them. This CDR3 has 13 residues. CDR3 nucleotide sequence: TGCGCCAGCAGCTTGACCAGGGGTTACGAGCAGTACTTC. Translation gives CASSLTRGYEQYF.

Many counts were recorded for this clonotype. The gene calls are TRBV20-1 and TRBJ2-7; TRBD1 is a possible D gene (5 bases). The CDR3 sequence is 13 residues long. V lost 1 base and J lost 2, with 9 bases in between. Germline-derived CDR1 and CDR2 are DFQATT and SNEGSKA (reference sequence). The CDR3 sequence: CSARGAQAYEQYF. The CDR3 DNA follows: TGCAGTGCTAGAGGCGCACAGGCCTACGAGCAGTACTTC.

This clonotype was observed many times. This chain joins TRBV11-3 and TRBJ2-2; a possible D gene is TRBD2 (5 bases). Germline CDR1 and CDR2: SGHNT and YENEEA. There are 15 residues in the CDR3. The V end lost 4 bases, the J end lost 4 bases, and 13 bases lay between the germline ends. The CDR3 spells CASSSGSSSTGELFF. The CDR3 DNA reads as TGTGCCAGCAGCTCGGGGAGTAGCAGCACCGGGGAGCTGTTTTTT. The whole variable domain, remainder taken from reference TRBV11-3 and TRBJ2-2, is EAGVVQSPRYKIIEKKQPVAFWCNPISGHNTLYWYLQNLGQGPELLIRYENEEAVDDSQLPKDRFSAERLKGVDSTLKIQPAELGDSAVYLCASSSGSSSTGELFFGEGSRLTVL.

This clonotype was recorded at least ten times. The chain links TRBV28 to TRBJ2-5, with 8 bases aligning to TRBD1. From germline, CDR1 is MDHEN and CDR2 SYDVKM. CDR3 length: 13 amino acids. V was pared by 10 bases and J by 0 bases, with 4 bases of the junction left unmatched. The CDR3 nucleotides read TGTGCCACCAAGGACAGGGACCAAGAGACCCAGTACTTC. It specifies CATKDRDQETQYF.

The chain is built from TRBV6-2 or TRBV6-3 and TRBJ1-1, with 8 nucleotides matching TRBD1. Per the germline V gene, CDR1 is MNHEY and CDR2 is SVGEGT. The CDR3 contains 16 residues. V was clipped by 2 bases and J by 6 bases; unmatched bases: 11. The chain's CDR3 is CASSYTRTGTNPEAFF. The CDR3 coding sequence is TGTGCCAGCAGTTACACCCGGACAGGGACAAACCCTGAAGCTTTCTTT.

This clonotype was recorded at least ten times. V is TRBV5-6 and J is TRBJ1-2, with D perhaps matching TRBD1 (5 bases). CDR1 is SGHDT and CDR2 is YYEEEE in the germline V gene. The CDR3 is 13 residues long. V was pared by 10 bases and J by 4 bases, with 17 bases between. CDR3 nucleotides: TGTGCCGGACAACGAGCGGGGGGCTATGGCTACACCTTC. Its translation is CAGQRAGGYGYTF.

The rearrangement links TRBV6-1 to TRBJ2-7; D is unclear. The CDR3 is 14 residues long. Trimming removed 4 bases from V and 2 bases from J, with 12 bases in between. The germline V gene encodes CDR1 MNHNS and CDR2 SASEGT. The CDR3: CASSGNRPPYEQYF. CDR3 coding DNA: TGTGCCAGCAGTGGGAACCGCCCCCCCTACGAGCAGTACTTC.

This clonotype was seen ten or more times. The V call is TRBV30, the J call TRBJ2-2, with 7 bases aligning to TRBD1. Trimming cost V 8 bases and J 5 bases; bases outside gene matches: 14. The CDR3 is 15 residues long. Germline V gene data show CDR1 as GTSNPN and CDR2 as SVGIG (reference sequence). CDR3 bases: TGTGCCCGAAACAGGGGCCCTAGGGTAACCGGGGAGCTGTTTTTT. Its translation: CARNRGPRVTGELFF.

At least ten counts were recorded for this clonotype. The rearrangement links TRBV19 to TRBJ1-1, with 8 nucleotides matching TRBD1. J gave up 5 bases and V 5 bases, and 4 bases lay outside the gene matches. The CDR3 runs 13 residues. Looked up from germline, CDR1 is LNHDA and CDR2 is SQIVND (reference sequence). The CDR3 loop is CASSPRDRTEAFF. The CDR3 DNA reads as TGTGCCAGTAGTCCACGGGACAGGACTGAAGCTTTCTTT.

In this sample, this clonotype turned up many times. The V and J genes are TRBV29-1 and TRBJ1-1; D is unresolved. CDR1 and CDR2 from the germline V gene are SQVTM and ANQGSEA. The CDR3 has 11 residues. Between the trimmed V and J ends, which lost 6 bases and 10 bases, there was a span of 15 bases. The CDR3 spells CSVWSPVGAFF. The CDR3 bases are TGCAGCGTCTGGAGCCCGGTAGGAGCTTTCTTT. The full variable domain, rest sourced from reference TRBV29-1 and TRBJ1-1, is SAVISQKPSRDICQRGTSLTIQCQVDSQVTMMFWYRQQPGQSLTLIATANQGSEATYESGFVIDKFPISRPNLTFSTLTVSNMSPEDSSIYLCSVWSPVGAFFGQGTRLTVV.

The gene calls are TRBV18 and TRBJ2-5; TRBD2 is a possible D gene (6 bases). The CDR3 runs to 17 residues. V was trimmed by 0 bases and J by 4 bases, leaving 18 bases between them. Germline V CDR1 and CDR2: KGHSH, LQKENI. The CDR3: CASSPPALVGGGETQYF. Here the CDR3 DNA reads TGTGCCAGCTCACCACCGGCGCTAGTGGGAGGAGGAGAGACCCAGTACTTC.